Listed below are T cell receptor beta chains from one sample, sequenced in a study of T cells in localized non-small cell lung cancer. TCRdb keeps only in-frame clones here, not all; method: immunoSEQ multiplex PCR. The sample shows 45,000 to 60,000 clones, around 83% of them seen only once. The starting material was PBMCs, obtained before any cancer treatment. The receptors were gathered from a man between 40 and 70 years old with stage II lung adenocarcinoma. Each CDR3 is given with its conserved first and last residue. The D gene is left open where the match is weak. Part of the rows lack a size; the others show once, few, many or a class for expanded clones.

size	J	V	D	DNA	CDR3
-	TRBJ2-5	TRBV11-3	-	TGTGCCAGCAGCGTCGACCGGGTAGGGACCCAGTACTTC	CASSVDRVGTQYF
-	TRBJ1-5	TRBV6-5	-	TGTGCCATATCAGGGGATGGCAATCAGCCCCAGCATTTT	CAISGDGNQPQHF
-	TRBJ2-3	TRBV5-4	TRBD1	TGTGCCAGCAGCTCCCTGAGGAAGGGACAGGGGGACACAGATACGCAGTATTTT	CASSSLRKGQGDTDTQYF
few	TRBJ1-4	TRBV27	TRBD1	TGTGCCAGCAGTTCCCCGGACAGGGGCAATGAAAAACTGTTTTTT	CASSSPDRGNEKLFF
-	TRBJ1-1	TRBV2	-	TGTGCCAGCAGTGGGGAGGGCACCTGGGGTATGAACACTGAAGCTTTCTTT	CASSGEGTWGMNTEAFF
-	TRBJ1-1	TRBV6-1	TRBD1	TGTGCCAGCAGCGGACAGGGGTTCACTGAAGCTTTCTTT	CASSGQGFTEAFF
-	TRBJ2-7	TRBV19	-	TGTGCCAGTAGTCCCACTTCGTCTCTGGACGAGCAGTACTTC	CASSPTSSLDEQYF
-	TRBJ1-1	TRBV7-8	TRBD1	TGTGCCAGCAGCCCCTCAGGGGGGCCTAAAGCTTTCTTT	CASSPSGGPKAFF
-	TRBJ1-6	TRBV18	-	TGTGCCAGCTCACCGTCGGACAGTAACAATTCACCCCTCCACTTT	CASSPSDSNNSPLHF
-	TRBJ2-5	TRBV18	TRBD2	TGTGCCAGCTCACCACTGCGGGGGGGAAGCGAGGAGACCCAGTACTTC	CASSPLRGGSEETQYF
once	TRBJ1-2	TRBV5-1	-	TGCGCCAGCAGCTTGGCCCCAGACGGGGGCTACACCTTC	CASSLAPDGGYTF
-	TRBJ2-2	TRBV10-3	TRBD1	TGTGCCATCACCCCGACCGGGACAGGGACCGGGGAGCTGTTTTTT	CAITPTGTGTGELFF
few	TRBJ1-4	TRBV6-1	-	TGTGCCAGCAGTGACAGGGTTGGGAGTGAAAAACTGTTTTTT	CASSDRVGSEKLFF
-	TRBJ1-1	TRBV2	TRBD1	TGTGCCAGCAGTGCAGGGACAGGGGAGAACACTGAAGCTTTCTTT	CASSAGTGENTEAFF
-	TRBJ2-2	TRBV7-3	TRBD2	TGTGCCAGCAGCCCAATACTAGCGGGCCCGGCGAACACCGGGGAGCTGTTTTTT	CASSPILAGPANTGELFF
-	TRBJ1-1	TRBV10-3	-	TGTGCCATCAGTGAGTCGACAGGACTACGAGCTTTCTTT	CAISESTGLRAFF
-	TRBJ2-2	TRBV29-1	-	TGCAGCGTGACAGGGAACACCGGGGAGCTGTTTTTT	CSVTGNTGELFF
-	TRBJ1-3	TRBV7-2	-	TGTGCCAGCAGCTTTGGCGGAAACACCATATATTTT	CASSFGGNTIYF
-	TRBJ2-2	TRBV7-8	-	TGTGCCAGCAGCTTAACTTACGGGGAGCTGTTTTTT	CASSLTYGELFF
-	TRBJ2-1	TRBV20-1	-	TGCAGTGCTAACCTACAAGGTGAGCAGTTCTTC	CSANLQGEQFF
-	TRBJ1-4	TRBV28	-	TGTGCCAGCAGTGGACTTTCGCTTAATGAAAAACTGTTTTTT	CASSGLSLNEKLFF
-	TRBJ2-1	TRBV4-1	-	TGCGCCAGCAGCCCTTCGAGTCGTAATGAGCAGTTCTTC	CASSPSSRNEQFF
-	TRBJ1-5	TRBV6-1	-	TGTGCCAGCAATAATGGACGGTTTAATCAGCCCCAGCATTTT	CASNNGRFNQPQHF
-	TRBJ2-2	TRBV11-3	TRBD1	TGTGCCAGCAGGGCCTCGACAGGGTGGACCGGGGAGCTGTTTTTT	CASRASTGWTGELFF
-	TRBJ2-5	TRBV19	-	TGTGCCAGTAGTATAGTGAGCAGGGTCGATTACAAAGAGACCCAGTACTTC	CASSIVSRVDYKETQYF
medium-sized	TRBJ2-4	TRBV19	TRBD2	TGTGCCAGTAGTGCCCGACTAGCGGGGGTGCCCCTCAGTGAGGCCAAAAACATTCAGTACTTC	CASSARLAGVPLSEAKNIQYF
few	TRBJ2-7	TRBV27	TRBD2	TGTGCCAGCAGCCCCACGGGGGGGGACTACGAGCAGTACTTC	CASSPTGGDYEQYF
-	TRBJ1-2	TRBV10-1	-	TGCGCCAGCAGTGGGCGGGTCTGCCCCTATGGCTACACCTTC	CASSGRVCPYGYTF
few	TRBJ2-2	TRBV12-5	TRBD2	TGTGCTAGTGGTTGGGGAGGGACCGGGGAGCTGTTTTTT	CASGWGGTGELFF
-	TRBJ2-1	TRBV29-1	-	TGCAGCGCTGCATCAGGGGATCGGACCTACAATGAGCAGTTCTTC	CSAASGDRTYNEQFF
-	TRBJ1-2	TRBV2	-	TGTGCCAGCAGGTTCGAGGGTGGCTACACCTTC	CASRFEGGYTF
-	TRBJ2-7	TRBV6-1	TRBD1	TGTGCCAGCAGTGAAGAAGTAGGACAGGGGAGAGCTCAGTACTTC	CASSEEVGQGRAQYF
-	TRBJ2-5	TRBV5-8	-	TGTGCCAGCAGCTTGACAGTCAATAGAGTGTACTTC	CASSLTVNRVYF
-	TRBJ2-2	TRBV5-1	TRBD1	TGCGCCAGCAGCCCCAGGGGGCTGACGAACACCGGGGAGCTGTTTTTT	CASSPRGLTNTGELFF
-	TRBJ2-2	TRBV18	-	TGTGCCAGCTTGCCGCTCCCTGGAGTAACGAACACCGGGGAGCTGTTTTTT	CASLPLPGVTNTGELFF
-	TRBJ1-1	TRBV7-8	-	TGTGCCAGCAGCTTACCCCGGAAGGGGTGGGACACTGAAGCTTTCTTT	CASSLPRKGWDTEAFF
once	TRBJ2-5	TRBV7-2	TRBD1	TGTGCCAGCAGCTGGGCAGGGGGCGAGAAAGAGACCCAGTACTTC	CASSWAGGEKETQYF
-	TRBJ1-5	TRBV7-2	-	TGTGCCTCAGGTGAGGGGAGGAATAGCAATCAGCCCCAGCATTTT	CASGEGRNSNQPQHF
-	TRBJ2-1	TRBV5-1	-	TGCGCCAGCAGCGTTCGGGGGCCCGTCCACAATGAGCAGTTCTTC	CASSVRGPVHNEQFF
-	TRBJ2-1	TRBV28	-	TGTGCCAGCAGTTTACCCCTTAGCAATGAGCAGTTCTTC	CASSLPLSNEQFF
-	TRBJ1-1	TRBV5-1	-	TGCGCCAGCAACGGGGACCTGAACACTGAAGCTTTCTTT	CASNGDLNTEAFF
-	TRBJ1-2	TRBV2	TRBD1	TGTGCCAGCCTCGGGAGACAGGGTGTACCTTTGGATGGCTACACCTTC	CASLGRQGVPLDGYTF
-	TRBJ1-1	TRBV9	TRBD1	TGTGCCAGCAGCGTAGGAACAGGGGGAATGAACACTGAAGCTTTCTTT	CASSVGTGGMNTEAFF
-	TRBJ1-2	TRBV6-1	-	TGTGCCAGCAGTGAACTTCACCGGGTTGGCTACACCTTC	CASSELHRVGYTF
-	TRBJ2-3	TRBV19	TRBD1	TGTGCCAGCGGCAGGGGGATGACAGATACGCAGTATTTT	CASGRGMTDTQYF
-	TRBJ2-5	TRBV5-1	TRBD1	TGCGCCAGCAGCTCCCGACTTGGCATGACAGGGGACAGGTTAGGGGAGACCCAGTACTTC	CASSSRLGMTGDRLGETQYF
-	TRBJ2-5	TRBV7-9	-	TGTGCCAGCAGCTTAGATCAGGAGACCCAGTACTTC	CASSLDQETQYF
-	TRBJ1-6	TRBV27	-	TGTGCCAGCAGTTTATCGGTACAGGGTGGGGATTCACCCCTCCACTTT	CASSLSVQGGDSPLHF
medium-sized	TRBJ1-2	TRBV6-5	-	TGTGCCAGCAGTATCATACAGGGATTTGGGTATGGCTACACCTTC	CASSIIQGFGYGYTF
-	TRBJ1-2	TRBV2	TRBD1	TGTGCCAGCAGCTCACAGGGGGCGGCTAACTATGGCTACACCTTC	CASSSQGAANYGYTF
-	TRBJ2-5	TRBV11-3	-	TGTGCCAGCAGCTTGGGGGAGACCCAGTACTTC	CASSLGETQYF
-	TRBJ2-3	TRBV19	-	TGTGCCAGTAGTATAGACAGGACTCATACGCAGTATTTT	CASSIDRTHTQYF
medium-sized	TRBJ1-5	TRBV19	-	TGTGCCAGTAGTATTACCAGGGAGAGCAATCAGCCCCAGCATTTT	CASSITRESNQPQHF
-	TRBJ2-2	TRBV18	TRBD1	TGTGCCAGCTCACTACAACGTATTACAGGGGGCCTTAACACCGGGGAGCTGTTTTTT	CASSLQRITGGLNTGELFF
-	TRBJ2-3	TRBV5-1	-	TGCGCCAGCAGCTTGGGGATGCGGGATACGCAGTATTTT	CASSLGMRDTQYF
-	TRBJ1-1	TRBV9	-	TGTGCCAGCAGCGTAGTTGGAGTCATGAACACTGAAGCTTTCTTT	CASSVVGVMNTEAFF
-	TRBJ1-4	TRBV6-5	TRBD1	TGTGCCAGCAGTCCCCCGGGACAGTTAGAAAAACTGTTTTTT	CASSPPGQLEKLFF